These T cell receptor beta chains were read from a single sample in a study of blood T cell repertoires in COVID-19. The data were produced by immunoSEQ multiplex PCR, yet TCRdb's version contains in-frame clones alone and is incomplete. The sample contains over 90,000 clones, around 84% of which appear only once. Material: peripheral blood. Every receptor here comes from a human donor in a cohort sampled during active COVID-19. Each CDR3 is given with its conserved first and last residue. D genes are given only for firm matches. Clone size is stated in some rows and not others, as once, few, many or a class when expanded.

V: TRBV7-2; size: .; D: TRBD1; J: TRBJ1-4; DNA: TGTGCCAGCAGCTCCGGGACAGGGGGCTGGGCTGGCAATGAAAAACTGTTTTTT; CDR3: CASSSGTGGWAGNEKLFF
V: TRBV19; size: .; D: .; J: TRBJ2-7; DNA: TGTGCCAGCGCTACAGGATTAGTGTACGAGCAGTACTTC; CDR3: CASATGLVYEQYF
V: TRBV19; size: .; D: .; J: TRBJ1-5; DNA: TGTGCCAGTAGTATAGCCCCAGGGAGGGTGGGGAGCAATCAGCCCCAGCATTTT; CDR3: CASSIAPGRVGSNQPQHF
V: TRBV18; size: once; D: .; J: TRBJ2-5; DNA: TGTGCCAGCTCGTCTGGGGGAGGTGAGACCCAGTACTTC; CDR3: CASSSGGGETQYF
V: TRBV4-3; size: .; D: TRBD1; J: TRBJ2-7; DNA: TGCGCCAGCAGCCACGACAGGGGAGAAAGGGAGCAGTACTTC; CDR3: CASSHDRGEREQYF
V: TRBV6-5; size: .; D: .; J: TRBJ2-5; DNA: TGTGCCAGCAGCCTCTCCGGACAAATGGTAGAGACCCAGTACTTC; CDR3: CASSLSGQMVETQYF
V: TRBV6-2/TRBV6-3; size: .; D: .; J: TRBJ1-2; DNA: TGTGCCAGCAGTTACATAGCACCCAACTATGGCTACACCTTC; CDR3: CASSYIAPNYGYTF
V: TRBV5-6; size: .; D: .; J: TRBJ2-7; DNA: TGTGCCAGCAGCTTGCAGGGTTACGAGCAGTACTTC; CDR3: CASSLQGYEQYF
V: TRBV18; size: .; D: TRBD1; J: TRBJ1-4; DNA: TGTGCCAGCTCACCGGCCAGGGGGAATGAAAAACTGTTTTTT; CDR3: CASSPARGNEKLFF
V: TRBV5-6; size: .; D: .; J: TRBJ2-7; DNA: TGTGCCAGCAGCTGGGGGGCTAGCGGATACGAGCAGTACTTC; CDR3: CASSWGASGYEQYF
V: TRBV11-2; size: .; D: .; J: TRBJ1-6; DNA: TGTGCCAGCAGCTTAGAGGCCCTCTCCTATAATTCACCCCTCCACTTT; CDR3: CASSLEALSYNSPLHF
V: TRBV7-9; size: .; D: .; J: TRBJ1-2; DNA: TGTGCCAGCAGCTTAGCACAGGTGAACTATGGCTACACCTTC; CDR3: CASSLAQVNYGYTF
V: TRBV5-3; size: .; D: TRBD1; J: TRBJ2-1; DNA: TGTGCCAGAAGCACCCGGGACAGGGAATACAATGAGCAGTTCTTC; CDR3: CARSTRDREYNEQFF
V: TRBV28; size: .; D: .; J: TRBJ2-3; DNA: TGTGCCAGCAGTCCCGGGGGGCCAGGGGTGAGCGTAGCAGATACGCAGTATTTT; CDR3: CASSPGGPGVSVADTQYF
V: TRBV9; size: .; D: TRBD2; J: TRBJ2-1; DNA: TGTGCCAGCAGCCCCCACGGGGGGGCCTCCTACAATGAGCAGTTCTTC; CDR3: CASSPHGGASYNEQFF
V: TRBV5-3; size: .; D: .; J: TRBJ2-1; DNA: TGTGCCAGAAGCACACCCGACTACAATGAGCAGTTCTTC; CDR3: CARSTPDYNEQFF
V: TRBV4-3; size: once; D: TRBD1; J: TRBJ1-5; DNA: TGCGCCAGCAGCCCGCGGACAGGGGAAGACAATCAGCCCCAGCATTTT; CDR3: CASSPRTGEDNQPQHF
V: TRBV5-1; size: .; D: .; J: TRBJ2-5; DNA: TGCGCCAGCAGCTACAGGGGAGGAGAGACCCAGTACTTC; CDR3: CASSYRGGETQYF
V: TRBV2; size: .; D: .; J: TRBJ1-6; DNA: TGTGCCAGCAGTGAACTGGACAGCAACTATAATTCACCCCTCCACTTT; CDR3: CASSELDSNYNSPLHF
V: TRBV9; size: .; D: TRBD1; J: TRBJ2-7; DNA: TGTGCCAGCAGCCTTGGGGGACAGGGGGCCTACGAGCAGTACTTC; CDR3: CASSLGGQGAYEQYF
V: TRBV2; size: .; D: .; J: TRBJ1-5; DNA: TGTGCCAGCAGCCCCATGGGGGGGCCAGGGCAGCCCCAGCATTTT; CDR3: CASSPMGGPGQPQHF
V: TRBV11-2; size: .; D: .; J: TRBJ1-1; DNA: TGTGCCAGCAAGCAGGGATGGTTTGGCGACACTGAAGCTTTCTTT; CDR3: CASKQGWFGDTEAFF
V: TRBV7-2; size: .; D: TRBD1; J: TRBJ2-2; DNA: TGTGCCAGCAGCTTACTAGGGGGCGTAGACACCGGGGAGCTGTTTTTT; CDR3: CASSLLGGVDTGELFF
V: TRBV4-3; size: .; D: .; J: TRBJ2-1; DNA: TGCGCCAGCAGCCAAGACCCCACGGGAATTAATGAGCAGTTCTTC; CDR3: CASSQDPTGINEQFF
V: TRBV24-1; size: .; D: .; J: TRBJ1-1; DNA: TGTGCCACCAGTGATGTACTTAACACTGAAGCTTTCTTT; CDR3: CATSDVLNTEAFF
V: TRBV10-2; size: few; D: .; J: TRBJ1-5; DNA: TGCGCCAGCAGTCCACAGGTCAATCAGCCCCAGCATTTT; CDR3: CASSPQVNQPQHF